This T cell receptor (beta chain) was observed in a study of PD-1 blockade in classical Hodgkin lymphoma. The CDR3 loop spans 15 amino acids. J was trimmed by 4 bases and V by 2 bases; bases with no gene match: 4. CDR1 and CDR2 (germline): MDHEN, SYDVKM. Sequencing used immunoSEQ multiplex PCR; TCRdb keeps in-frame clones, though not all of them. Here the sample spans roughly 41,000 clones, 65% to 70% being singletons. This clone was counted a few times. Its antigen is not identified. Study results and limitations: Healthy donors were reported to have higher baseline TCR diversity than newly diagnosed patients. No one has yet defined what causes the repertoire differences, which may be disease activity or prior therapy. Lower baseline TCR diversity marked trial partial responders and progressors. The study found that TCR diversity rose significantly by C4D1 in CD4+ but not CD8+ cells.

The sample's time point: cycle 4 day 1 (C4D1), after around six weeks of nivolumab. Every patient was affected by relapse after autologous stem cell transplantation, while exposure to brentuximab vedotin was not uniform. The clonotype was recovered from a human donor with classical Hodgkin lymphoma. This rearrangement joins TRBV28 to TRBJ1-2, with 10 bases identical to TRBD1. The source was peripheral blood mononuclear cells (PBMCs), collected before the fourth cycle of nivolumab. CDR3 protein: CASSLDRGLGYGYTF. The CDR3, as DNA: TGTGCCAGCAGTTTAGACAGGGGGCTTGGCTATGGCTACACCTTC.